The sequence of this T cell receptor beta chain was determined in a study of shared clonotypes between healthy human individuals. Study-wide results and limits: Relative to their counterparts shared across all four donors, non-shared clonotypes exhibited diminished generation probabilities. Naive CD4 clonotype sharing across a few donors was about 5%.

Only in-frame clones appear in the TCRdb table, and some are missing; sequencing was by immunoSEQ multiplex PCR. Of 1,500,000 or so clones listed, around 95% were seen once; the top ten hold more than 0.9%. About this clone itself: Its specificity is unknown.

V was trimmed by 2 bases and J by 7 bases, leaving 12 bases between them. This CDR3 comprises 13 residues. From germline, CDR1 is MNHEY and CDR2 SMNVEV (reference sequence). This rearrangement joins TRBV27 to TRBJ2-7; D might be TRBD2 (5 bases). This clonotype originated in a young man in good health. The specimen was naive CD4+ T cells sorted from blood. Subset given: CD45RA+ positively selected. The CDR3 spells CASSLGLLGEQYF. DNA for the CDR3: TGTGCCAGCAGTTTAGGACTTCTTGGGGAGCAGTACTTC.